This entry features one T cell receptor (beta chain) sequence. This specimen belongs to a study of OX40 agonist ivuxolimab in advanced cancers. This CDR3 spans 15 amino acids. Germline CDR1 ENHRY, CDR2 SYGVKD. The V segment lost 0 bases and the J segment 7 bases; nucleotides outside the gene matches: 6. Method: immunoSEQ multiplex PCR; TCRdb's copy keeps in-frame clones and lacks some. The sample lists tens of thousands of clones, approximately 89% occurring once. The chain carries TRBV10-3 and TRBJ1-5, with 7 bases matching TRBD1. The sequence came from an adult with an advanced solid tumor such as melanoma, head and neck, liver or kidney cancer. This specimen consisted of CD4+ or CD8+ T cells sorted from blood, obtained in a trial of the OX40 agonist ivuxolimab. In DNA, the CDR3 is TGTGCCATCAGTGAGTCGCAGGGGGTAAGGCAGCCCCAGCATTTT. Encoded protein: CAISESQGVRQPQHF.